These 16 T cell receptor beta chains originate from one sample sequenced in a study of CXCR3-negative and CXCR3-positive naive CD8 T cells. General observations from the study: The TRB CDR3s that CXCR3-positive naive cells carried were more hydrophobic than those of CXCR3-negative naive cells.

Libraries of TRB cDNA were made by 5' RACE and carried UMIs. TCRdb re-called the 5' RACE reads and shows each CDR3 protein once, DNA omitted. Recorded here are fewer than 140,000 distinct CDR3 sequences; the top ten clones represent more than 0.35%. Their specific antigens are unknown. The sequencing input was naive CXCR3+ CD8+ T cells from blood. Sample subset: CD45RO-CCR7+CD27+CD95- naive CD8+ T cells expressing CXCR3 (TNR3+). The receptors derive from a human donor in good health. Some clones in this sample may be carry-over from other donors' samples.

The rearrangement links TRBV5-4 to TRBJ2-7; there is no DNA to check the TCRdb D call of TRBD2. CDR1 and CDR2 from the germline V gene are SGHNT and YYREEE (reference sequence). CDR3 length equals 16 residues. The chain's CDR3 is CASSSNSGTVTYEQYF.

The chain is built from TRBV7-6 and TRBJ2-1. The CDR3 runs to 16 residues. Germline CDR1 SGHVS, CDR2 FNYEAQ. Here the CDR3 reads CASSLARGSSYNEQFF.

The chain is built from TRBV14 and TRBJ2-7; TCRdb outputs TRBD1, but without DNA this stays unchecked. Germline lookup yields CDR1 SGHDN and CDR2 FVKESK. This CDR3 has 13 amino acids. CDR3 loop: CASSRPPGSEQYF.

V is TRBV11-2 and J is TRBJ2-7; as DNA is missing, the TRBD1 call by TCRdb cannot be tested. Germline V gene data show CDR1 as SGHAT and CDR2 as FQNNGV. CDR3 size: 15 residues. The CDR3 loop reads CASSSTGGTIYEQYF.

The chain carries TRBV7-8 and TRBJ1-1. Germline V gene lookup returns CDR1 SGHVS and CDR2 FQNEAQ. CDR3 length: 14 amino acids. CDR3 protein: CASSLVLASAEAFF.

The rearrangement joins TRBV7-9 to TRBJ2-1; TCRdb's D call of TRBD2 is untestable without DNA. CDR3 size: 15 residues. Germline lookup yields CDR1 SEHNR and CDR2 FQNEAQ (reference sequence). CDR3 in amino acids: CASSLGGLASDEQFF.

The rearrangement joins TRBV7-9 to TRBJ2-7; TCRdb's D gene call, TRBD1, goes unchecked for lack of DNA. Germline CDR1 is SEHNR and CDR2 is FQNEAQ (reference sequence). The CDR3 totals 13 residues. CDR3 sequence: CASSLAGGHEQYF. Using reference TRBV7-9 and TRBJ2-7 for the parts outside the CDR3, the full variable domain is DTGVSQNPRHKITKRGQNVTFRCDPISEHNRLYWYRQTLGQGPEFLTYFQNEAQLEKSRLLSDRFSAERPKGSFSTLEIQRTEQGDSAMYLCASSLAGGHEQYFGPGTRLTVT.

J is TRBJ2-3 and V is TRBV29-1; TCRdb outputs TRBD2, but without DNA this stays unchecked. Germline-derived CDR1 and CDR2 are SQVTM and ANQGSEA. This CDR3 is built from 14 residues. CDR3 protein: CSVELAGVEDTQYF.

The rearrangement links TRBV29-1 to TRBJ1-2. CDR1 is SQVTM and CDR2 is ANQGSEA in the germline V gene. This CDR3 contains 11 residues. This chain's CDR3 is CSVEYSYGYTF.

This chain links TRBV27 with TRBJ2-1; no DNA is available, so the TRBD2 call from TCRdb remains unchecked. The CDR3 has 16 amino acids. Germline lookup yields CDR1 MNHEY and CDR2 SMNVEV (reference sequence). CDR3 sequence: CASSWEQKPGLAAEFF.

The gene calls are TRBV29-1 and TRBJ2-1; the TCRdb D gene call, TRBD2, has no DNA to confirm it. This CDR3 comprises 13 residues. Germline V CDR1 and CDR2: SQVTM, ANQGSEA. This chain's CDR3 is CSVGKGLVNEQFF.

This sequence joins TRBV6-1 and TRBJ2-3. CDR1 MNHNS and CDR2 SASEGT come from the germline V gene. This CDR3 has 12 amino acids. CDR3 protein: CASRGSTDTQYF.

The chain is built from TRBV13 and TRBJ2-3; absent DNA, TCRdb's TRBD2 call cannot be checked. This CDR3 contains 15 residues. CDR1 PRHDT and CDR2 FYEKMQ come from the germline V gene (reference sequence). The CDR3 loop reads CASSLVAVNTDTQYF.

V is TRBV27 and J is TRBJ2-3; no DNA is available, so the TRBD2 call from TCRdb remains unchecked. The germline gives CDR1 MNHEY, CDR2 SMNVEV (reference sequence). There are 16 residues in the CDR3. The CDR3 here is CASSYSLGLRTDTQYF.

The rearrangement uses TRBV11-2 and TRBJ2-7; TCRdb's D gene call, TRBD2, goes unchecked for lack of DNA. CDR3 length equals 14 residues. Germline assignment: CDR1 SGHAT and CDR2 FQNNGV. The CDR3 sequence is CASSSFSGTYEQYF.

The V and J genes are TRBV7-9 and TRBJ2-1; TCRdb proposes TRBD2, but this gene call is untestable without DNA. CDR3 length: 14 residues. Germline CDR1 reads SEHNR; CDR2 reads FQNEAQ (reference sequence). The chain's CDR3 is CASSLDKGRNEQFF.